The 10 T cell receptor beta chains below all came from one sample that was sequenced in a study of neurological immune-mediated disorders. MiXCR was run by TCRdb on the 5' RACE reads, yielding one entry per CDR3 protein. This table has 30,000 to 40,000 distinct CDR3 sequences, less than 5% appearing once. Sequencing was carried out using PBMCs. The receptors here all came from a man younger than 45 with multiple sclerosis.

This clonotype was observed at least ten times. V usage is TRBV7-2 and J usage is TRBJ2-3; TRBD2 matches at 8 bases. V trimming: 6 bases; J trimming: 8 bases; junction bases outside the gene matches: 13. The CDR3 extends over 15 amino acids. Germline loops: CDR1 SGHTA, CDR2 FQGNSA. The CDR3 coding sequence is TGTGCCAGCAGTTTCCTATCAGCGGGGGAGGCTACGCAGTATTTT. Amino acids: CASSFLSAGEATQYF.

This clonotype showed up many times. The chain uses TRBV6-1 and TRBJ2-7; perhaps TRBD2 as D (5 bases). The length of the CDR3 is 15 residues. V was cut by 7 bases and J by 5 bases, with 21 bases left in between. CDR1 and CDR2 from the germline V gene are MNHNS and SASEGT. The CDR3 DNA reads as TGTGCCAGCACCCCGCGGGCCCGGGCGTACAACGAGCAGTACTTC. This translates into CASTPRARAYNEQYF.

This clonotype was seen ten or more times. This chain joins TRBV7-2 and TRBJ1-4; possibly TRBD1 for D (6 bases). The CDR3 extends over 13 amino acids. V was clipped by 5 bases and J by 8 bases, with 12 bases between them. The germline V gene encodes CDR1 SGHTA and CDR2 FQGNSA. Written as DNA, the CDR3 is TGTGCCAGCAGCCTACGGACAGTGGAAAAACTGTTTTTT. Its protein is CASSLRTVEKLFF.

This clonotype was counted many times. The CDR3 region is CASSLSGNSPLHF. CDR3 in DNA: TGTGCCAGCAGCTTATCAGGGAATTCACCCCTCCACTTT. V and J are TRBV5-5 and TRBJ1-6; tentative D call: TRBD1 (5 bases). V lost 2 bases to trimming and J lost 7 bases, with 7 bases between them. CDR1 is SGHKS, CDR2 YYEKEE, per germline (reference sequence). The CDR3 is 13 amino acids.

This clonotype was found a few times. The chain employs TRBV6-2 or TRBV6-3 and TRBJ2-5; TRBD1 matches at 8 bases. V lost 7 bases and J lost 4; bases outside the gene matches: 8. This CDR3 is built from 14 residues. From germline, CDR1 is MNHEY and CDR2 SVGEGT. The CDR3: CASTGGRRVETQYF. The CDR3 bases are TGTGCCAGCACAGGGGGCAGGAGGGTAGAGACCCAGTACTTC.

This clonotype was picked up many times. J is TRBJ2-2 and V is TRBV7-2, with 12 bases aligning to TRBD2. The germline gives CDR1 SGHTA, CDR2 FQGNSA. This CDR3 has 16 residues. V lost 5 bases and J lost 3; bases outside the gene matches: 4. Written as DNA, the CDR3 is TGTGCCAGCAGCAGAAGACTAGCGGGGGACACCGGGGAGCTGTTTTTT. Protein product: CASSRRLAGDTGELFF.

This chain links TRBV7-2 with TRBJ2-3; TRBD2 is a possible D gene (6 bases). CDR3 length equals 15 residues. Trimming removed 6 bases at V and 4 bases at J, with 17 bases between. CDR1 and CDR2 (germline): SGHTA, FQGNSA. The DNA for the CDR3 is TGTGCCAGCAGTTTCCATAGGCCTAGCGCAGATACGCAGTATTTT. Protein: CASSFHRPSADTQYF.

This clonotype has a count of ten or more. The rearrangement uses TRBV12-3 or TRBV12-4 and TRBJ1-4; D remains unclear. Trimming cost V 4 bases and J 13 bases, with 13 bases left between them. The CDR3 has 12 amino acids. CDR3 sequence reads: CASSSPLLGLFF. The CDR3 DNA follows: TGTGCCAGCAGTTCTCCCCTCCTGGGACTGTTTTTT.

V is TRBV5-1 and J is TRBJ1-1; D not resolved. Germline V gene sequence: CDR1 SGHRS, CDR2 YFSETQ. The CDR3 spans 14 residues. Trimming cost V 4 bases and J 0 bases, with 10 bases left between them. CDR3 loop: CASSAGKMNTEAFF. The CDR3 DNA sequence: TGCGCCAGCAGCGCGGGAAAGATGAACACTGAAGCTTTCTTT.

This clonotype has a count of ten or more. This chain links TRBV6-5 with TRBJ2-7, with TRBD1 matching 9 bases. V lost 10 bases and J lost 3; bases outside the gene matches: 16. The CDR3 consists of 16 residues. The germline gives CDR1 MNHEY, CDR2 SVGAGI. CDR3 protein: CATLVEDRGRHYEQYF. For the CDR3, the DNA is TGTGCCACCCTGGTGGAGGACAGGGGTCGGCACTACGAGCAGTACTTC.